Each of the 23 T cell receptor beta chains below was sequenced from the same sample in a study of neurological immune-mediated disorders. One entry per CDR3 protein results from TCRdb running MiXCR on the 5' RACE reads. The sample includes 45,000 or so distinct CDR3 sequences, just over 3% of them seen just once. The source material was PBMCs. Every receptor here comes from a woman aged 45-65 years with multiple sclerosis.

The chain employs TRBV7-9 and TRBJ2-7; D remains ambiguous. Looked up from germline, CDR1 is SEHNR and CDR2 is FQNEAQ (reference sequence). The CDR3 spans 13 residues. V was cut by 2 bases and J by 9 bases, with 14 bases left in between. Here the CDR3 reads CASSLMPEPAQYF. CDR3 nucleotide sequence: TGTGCCAGCAGCTTAATGCCGGAGCCAGCGCAGTACTTC.

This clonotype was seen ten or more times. The CDR3 nucleotides are TGTGCCAGCAGCAGTAGCGGGAGGAAGGCCTACGAGCAGTACTTC. Translation gives CASSSSGRKAYEQYF. The rearrangement joins TRBV7-2 to TRBJ2-7, with 10 bases aligning to TRBD2. Germline CDR1 reads SGHTA; CDR2 reads FQGNSA. There are 15 residues in the CDR3. V lost 5 bases, J lost 2 bases, and 6 bases stayed unmatched.

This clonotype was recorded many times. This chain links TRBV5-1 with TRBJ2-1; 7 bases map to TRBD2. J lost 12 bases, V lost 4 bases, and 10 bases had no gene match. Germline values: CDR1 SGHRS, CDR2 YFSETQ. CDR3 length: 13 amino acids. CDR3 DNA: TGCGCCAGCAGCAGGGACTATAAAATGACGCAGTTCTTC. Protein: CASSRDYKMTQFF.

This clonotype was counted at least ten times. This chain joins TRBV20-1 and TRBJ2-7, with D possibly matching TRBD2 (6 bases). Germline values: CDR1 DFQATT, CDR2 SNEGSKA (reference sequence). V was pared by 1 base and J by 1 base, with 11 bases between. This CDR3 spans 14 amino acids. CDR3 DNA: TGCAGTGCTAGAGTAGGTGGGAGGTCCTACGAGCAGTACTTC. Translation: CSARVGGRSYEQYF.

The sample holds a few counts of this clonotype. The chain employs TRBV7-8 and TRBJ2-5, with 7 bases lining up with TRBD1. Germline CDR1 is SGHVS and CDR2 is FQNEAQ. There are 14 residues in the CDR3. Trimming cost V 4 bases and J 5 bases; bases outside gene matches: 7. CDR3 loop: CASSSYRGRETQYF. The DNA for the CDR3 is TGTGCCAGCAGCTCCTACAGGGGACGGGAGACCCAGTACTTC.

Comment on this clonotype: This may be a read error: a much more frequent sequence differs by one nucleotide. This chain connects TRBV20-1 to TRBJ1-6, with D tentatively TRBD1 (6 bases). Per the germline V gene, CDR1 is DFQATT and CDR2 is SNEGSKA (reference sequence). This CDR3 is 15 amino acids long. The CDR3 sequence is CSARDRTEYNSHLHF. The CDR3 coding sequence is TGCAGTGCTAGAGATAGGACAGAGTATAATTCACACCTCCACTTT.

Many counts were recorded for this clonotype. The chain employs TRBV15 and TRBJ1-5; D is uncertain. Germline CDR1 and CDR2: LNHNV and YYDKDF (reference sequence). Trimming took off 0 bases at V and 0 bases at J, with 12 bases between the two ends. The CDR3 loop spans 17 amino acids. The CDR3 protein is CATSRDRTQFSNQPQHF. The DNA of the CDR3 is TGTGCCACCAGCAGAGATAGGACCCAGTTTAGCAATCAGCCCCAGCATTTT. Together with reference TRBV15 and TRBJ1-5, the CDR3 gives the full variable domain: DAMVIQNPRYQVTQFGKPVTLSCSQTLNHNVMYWYQQKSSQAPKLLFHYYDKDFNNEADTPDNFQSRRPNTSFCFLDIRSPGLGDTAMYLCATSRDRTQFSNQPQHFGDGTRLSIL.

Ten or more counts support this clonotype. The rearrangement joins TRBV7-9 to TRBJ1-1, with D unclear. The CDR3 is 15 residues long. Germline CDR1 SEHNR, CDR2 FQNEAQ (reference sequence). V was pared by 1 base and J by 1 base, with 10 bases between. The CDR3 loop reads CASSLGGLRNTEAFF. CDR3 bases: TGTGCCAGCAGCTTAGGAGGGTTGCGGAACACTGAAGCTTTCTTT.

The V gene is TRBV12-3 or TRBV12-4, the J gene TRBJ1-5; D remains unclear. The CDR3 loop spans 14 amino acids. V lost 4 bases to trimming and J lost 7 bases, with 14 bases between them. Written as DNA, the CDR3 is TGTGCCAGCAGTTGGGGAATGACAAAACAGCCCCAGCATTTT. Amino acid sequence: CASSWGMTKQPQHF.

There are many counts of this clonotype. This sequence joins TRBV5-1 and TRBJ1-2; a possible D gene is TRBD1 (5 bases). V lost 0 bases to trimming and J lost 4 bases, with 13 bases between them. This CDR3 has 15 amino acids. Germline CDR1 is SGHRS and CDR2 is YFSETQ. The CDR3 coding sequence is TGCGCCAGCAGCTTGGCCGAGACAGCACCCTATGGCTACACCTTC. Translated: CASSLAETAPYGYTF. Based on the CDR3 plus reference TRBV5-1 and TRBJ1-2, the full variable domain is KAGVTQTPRYLIKTRGQQVTLSCSPISGHRSVSWYQQTPGQGLQFLFEYFSETQRNKGNFPGRFSGRQFSNSRSEMNVSTLELGDSALYLCASSLAETAPYGYTFGSGTRLTVV.

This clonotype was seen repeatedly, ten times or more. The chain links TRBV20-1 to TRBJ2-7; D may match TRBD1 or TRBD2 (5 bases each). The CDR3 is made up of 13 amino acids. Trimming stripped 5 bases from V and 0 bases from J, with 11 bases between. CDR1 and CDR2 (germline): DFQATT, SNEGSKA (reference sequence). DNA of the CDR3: TGCAGTGCTCGGGACGCTAGCTCCTACGAGCAGTACGTC. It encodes CSARDASSYEQYV.

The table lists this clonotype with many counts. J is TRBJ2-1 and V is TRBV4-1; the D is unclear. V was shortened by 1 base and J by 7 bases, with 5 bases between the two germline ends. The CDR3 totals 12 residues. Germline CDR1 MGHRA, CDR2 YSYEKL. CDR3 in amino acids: CASSQGGNEQFF. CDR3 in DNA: TGCGCCAGCAGCCAAGGTGGAAATGAGCAGTTCTTC.

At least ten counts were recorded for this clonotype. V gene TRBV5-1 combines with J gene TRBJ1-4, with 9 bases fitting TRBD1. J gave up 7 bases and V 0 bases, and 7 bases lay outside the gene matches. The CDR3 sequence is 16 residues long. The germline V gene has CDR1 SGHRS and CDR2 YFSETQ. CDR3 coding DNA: TGCGCCAGCAGCTTGGGGGACAGGGTGACGGGTGAAAAACTGTTTTTT. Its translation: CASSLGDRVTGEKLFF. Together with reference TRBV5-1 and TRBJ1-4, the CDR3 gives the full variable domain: KAGVTQTPRYLIKTRGQQVTLSCSPISGHRSVSWYQQTPGQGLQFLFEYFSETQRNKGNFPGRFSGRQFSNSRSEMNVSTLELGDSALYLCASSLGDRVTGEKLFFGSGTQLSVL.

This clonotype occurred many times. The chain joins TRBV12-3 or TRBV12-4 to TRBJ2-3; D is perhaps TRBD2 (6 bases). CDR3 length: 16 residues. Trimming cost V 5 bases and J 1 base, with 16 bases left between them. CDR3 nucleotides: TGTGCCAGCAGTCCCCGGGCCGCTAGCGGCACAGATACGCAGTATTTT. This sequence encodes CASSPRAASGTDTQYF.

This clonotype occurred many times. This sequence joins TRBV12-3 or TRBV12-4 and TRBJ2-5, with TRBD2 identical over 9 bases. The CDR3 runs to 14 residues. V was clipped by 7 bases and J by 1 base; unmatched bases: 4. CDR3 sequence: CASTLAGSQETQYF. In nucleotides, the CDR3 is TGTGCCAGCACTCTAGCGGGGTCCCAAGAGACCCAGTACTTC.

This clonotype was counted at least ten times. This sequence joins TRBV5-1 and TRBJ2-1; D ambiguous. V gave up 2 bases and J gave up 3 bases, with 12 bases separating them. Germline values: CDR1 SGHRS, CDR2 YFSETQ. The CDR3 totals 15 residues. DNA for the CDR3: TGCGCCAGCAGCTTTTTAGGCAGAGACTACAATGAGCAGTTCTTC. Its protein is CASSFLGRDYNEQFF.

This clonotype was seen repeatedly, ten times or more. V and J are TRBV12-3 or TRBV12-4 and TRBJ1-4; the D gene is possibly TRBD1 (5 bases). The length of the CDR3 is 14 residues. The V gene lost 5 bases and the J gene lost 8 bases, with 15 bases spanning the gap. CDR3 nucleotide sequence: TGTGCCAGCAGTCGTGCAGGGTCATGGGAAAAACTGTTTTTT. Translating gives CASSRAGSWEKLFF.

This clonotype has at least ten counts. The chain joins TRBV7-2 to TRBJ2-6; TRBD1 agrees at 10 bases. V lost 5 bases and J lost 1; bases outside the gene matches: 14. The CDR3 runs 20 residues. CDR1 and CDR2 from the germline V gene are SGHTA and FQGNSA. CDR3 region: CASSPGQGRAQISGANVLTF. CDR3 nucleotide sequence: TGTGCCAGCAGCCCGGGACAGGGGCGAGCTCAAATTTCTGGGGCCAACGTCCTGACTTTC.

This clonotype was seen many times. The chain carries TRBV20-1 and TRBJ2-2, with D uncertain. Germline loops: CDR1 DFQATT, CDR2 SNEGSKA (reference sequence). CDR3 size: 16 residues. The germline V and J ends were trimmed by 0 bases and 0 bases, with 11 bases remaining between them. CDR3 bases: TGCAGTGCTAGAGATGCAAGAGCCCCGAACACCGGGGAGCTGTTTTTT. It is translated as CSARDARAPNTGELFF.

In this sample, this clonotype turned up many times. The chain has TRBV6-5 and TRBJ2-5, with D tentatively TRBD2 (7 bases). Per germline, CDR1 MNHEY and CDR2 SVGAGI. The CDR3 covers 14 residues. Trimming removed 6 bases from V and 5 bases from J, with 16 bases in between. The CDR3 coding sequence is TGTGCCAGCAGGGGATGGGGGGGGGCGGAGACCCAGTACTTC. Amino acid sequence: CASRGWGGAETQYF.

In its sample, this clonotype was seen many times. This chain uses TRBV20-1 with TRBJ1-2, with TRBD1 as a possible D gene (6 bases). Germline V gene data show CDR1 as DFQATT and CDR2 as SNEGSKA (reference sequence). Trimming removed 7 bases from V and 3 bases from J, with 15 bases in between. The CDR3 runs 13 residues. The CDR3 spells CSVYPDSHYGYTF. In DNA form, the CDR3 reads TGCAGTGTCTATCCGGACAGTCACTATGGCTACACCTTC.

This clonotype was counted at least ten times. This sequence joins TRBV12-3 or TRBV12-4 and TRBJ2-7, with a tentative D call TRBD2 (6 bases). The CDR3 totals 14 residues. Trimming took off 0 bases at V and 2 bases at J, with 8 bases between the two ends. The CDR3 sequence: CASSLAEGPYEQYF. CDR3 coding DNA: TGTGCCAGCAGTTTAGCGGAGGGCCCCTACGAGCAGTACTTC.

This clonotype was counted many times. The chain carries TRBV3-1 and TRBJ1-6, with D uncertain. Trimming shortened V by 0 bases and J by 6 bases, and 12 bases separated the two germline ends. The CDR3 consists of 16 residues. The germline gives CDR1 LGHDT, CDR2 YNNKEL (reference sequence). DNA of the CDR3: TGTGCCAGCAGCCAAGAAGCCCTGACTTCTAATTCACCCCTCCACTTT. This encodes CASSQEALTSNSPLHF.